Listed below are T cell receptor beta chains from one sample, sequenced in a study of cytomegalovirus exposure and HLA in healthy donors. Some clones are missing from TCRdb's copy, which holds only in-frame ones; the method was immunoSEQ multiplex PCR. The sample includes approximately 130,000 clones, more than 65% seen only once; the top ten take 1.4% to 1.5%. The material sequenced was PBMCs. The origin of the receptors is a woman between 18 and 30 years old in good health and CMV-seronegative. CDR3s include the opening cysteine and the closing phenylalanine or tryptophan. Fields, in order: J gene, V gene, D gene, clone size, CDR3 protein, CDR3 DNA. The D gene is left open where the match is weak. Some rows have no size entry. The others give once, few or many, or a class for an expanded clone.

j_gene: TRBJ2-1
v_gene: TRBV7-3
d_gene: TRBD2
abundance: .
CDR3aa: CASSSPRSGGNSYNEQFF
CDR3nt: TGTGCCAGCAGCTCCCCCCGTAGCGGGGGTAACTCCTACAATGAGCAGTTCTTC

j_gene: TRBJ2-5
v_gene: TRBV19
d_gene: .
abundance: .
CDR3aa: CASSIGVQQETQYF
CDR3nt: TGTGCCAGTAGTATAGGAGTACAGCAAGAGACCCAGTACTTC

j_gene: TRBJ1-2
v_gene: TRBV27
d_gene: TRBD1
abundance: few
CDR3aa: CASRLSTGGIGGYTF
CDR3nt: TGTGCCAGCAGGCTCTCCACAGGGGGTATTGGTGGCTACACCTTC

j_gene: TRBJ1-2
v_gene: TRBV5-1
d_gene: TRBD1
abundance: .
CDR3aa: CASSFAGQGRGHGYTF
CDR3nt: TGCGCCAGCAGCTTTGCGGGACAGGGCCGAGGGCATGGCTACACCTTC

j_gene: TRBJ2-1
v_gene: TRBV5-4
d_gene: .
abundance: .
CDR3aa: CASSPRASSYNEQFF
CDR3nt: TGTGCCAGCAGCCCGCGGGCGAGCTCCTACAATGAGCAGTTCTTC

j_gene: TRBJ2-2
v_gene: TRBV27
d_gene: TRBD1
abundance: .
CDR3aa: CASSLGTAGELFF
CDR3nt: TGTGCCAGCAGCCTCGGGACAGCCGGGGAGCTGTTTTTT

j_gene: TRBJ2-3
v_gene: TRBV27
d_gene: TRBD2
abundance: .
CDR3aa: CASRNRDYSTDTQYF
CDR3nt: TGTGCCAGCAGAAACCGGGACTACTCCACAGATACGCAGTATTTT

j_gene: TRBJ2-7
v_gene: TRBV27
d_gene: .
abundance: .
CDR3aa: CASSSRRESYEQYF
CDR3nt: TGTGCCAGCAGCTCCCGGCGGGAATCCTACGAGCAGTACTTC

j_gene: TRBJ2-6
v_gene: TRBV12-5
d_gene: .
abundance: .
CDR3aa: CASGLQLGPGANVLTF
CDR3nt: TGTGCTAGTGGTTTACAGCTGGGGCCTGGGGCCAACGTCCTGACTTTC

j_gene: TRBJ1-1
v_gene: TRBV7-2
d_gene: .
abundance: .
CDR3aa: CASSPPYREEAFF
CDR3nt: TGTGCCAGCAGCCCGCCCTACAGGGAAGAAGCTTTCTTT

j_gene: TRBJ1-1
v_gene: TRBV19
d_gene: .
abundance: .
CDR3aa: CASSIGGNTEAFF
CDR3nt: TGTGCCAGTAGTATCGGGGGGAACACTGAAGCTTTCTTT

j_gene: TRBJ1-1
v_gene: TRBV4-1
d_gene: .
abundance: .
CDR3aa: CASSPRRTEDTEAFF
CDR3nt: TGCGCCAGCAGCCCCCGACGGACAGAGGACACTGAAGCTTTCTTT

j_gene: TRBJ1-2
v_gene: TRBV9
d_gene: .
abundance: once
CDR3aa: CASSVPPRAGGYTF
CDR3nt: TGTGCCAGCAGCGTCCCTCCAAGGGCAGGGGGCTACACCTTC

j_gene: TRBJ2-1
v_gene: TRBV7-3
d_gene: TRBD2
abundance: .
CDR3aa: CASSPWPSGGREQFF
CDR3nt: TGTGCCAGCAGCCCCTGGCCTAGCGGGGGCCGTGAGCAGTTCTTC

j_gene: TRBJ2-7
v_gene: TRBV6-5
d_gene: TRBD2
abundance: .
CDR3aa: CASSLAGGLGNEQYF
CDR3nt: TGTGCCAGCAGTCTAGCGGGGGGTTTGGGGAACGAGCAGTACTTC

j_gene: TRBJ2-7
v_gene: TRBV11-2
d_gene: TRBD1
abundance: .
CDR3aa: CASSLATGVSNEQYF
CDR3nt: TGTGCCAGCAGCTTGGCGACAGGGGTTTCCAACGAGCAGTACTTC

j_gene: TRBJ1-5
v_gene: TRBV25-1
d_gene: .
abundance: .
CDR3aa: CASSEYSSSIEHQPQHF
CDR3nt: TGTGCCAGCAGTGAATATTCATCCTCCATAGAGCATCAGCCCCAGCATTTT

j_gene: TRBJ1-2
v_gene: TRBV29-1
d_gene: TRBD1
abundance: .
CDR3aa: CSGGQTNYGYTF
CDR3nt: TGCAGCGGGGGACAGACAAACTATGGCTACACCTTC

j_gene: TRBJ2-1
v_gene: TRBV2
d_gene: .
abundance: once
CDR3aa: CASNRQGSYNEQFF
CDR3nt: TGTGCCAGCAACCGTCAGGGATCCTATAATGAGCAGTTCTTC

j_gene: TRBJ1-1
v_gene: TRBV29-1
d_gene: .
abundance: few
CDR3aa: CSVAKVMSDTEAFF
CDR3nt: TGCAGCGTAGCGAAGGTTATGTCGGACACTGAAGCTTTCTTT

j_gene: TRBJ1-1
v_gene: TRBV5-6
d_gene: .
abundance: .
CDR3aa: CASSSPGRSMNTEAFF
CDR3nt: TGTGCCAGCAGTTCACCGGGGAGGTCCATGAACACTGAAGCTTTCTTT

j_gene: TRBJ2-1
v_gene: TRBV5-1
d_gene: .
abundance: .
CDR3aa: CASSFLTTSYNEQFF
CDR3nt: TGCGCCAGCAGCTTCCTCACAACCTCCTACAATGAGCAGTTCTTC

j_gene: TRBJ2-5
v_gene: TRBV5-1
d_gene: TRBD1
abundance: .
CDR3aa: CASSGDRGRGETQYF
CDR3nt: TGCGCCAGCAGCGGGGACAGGGGAAGAGGGGAGACCCAGTACTTC